This T cell receptor beta chain was profiled in a study of CD8+CD57+ T cells in acquired aplastic anemia. About the research overall: Yields of DNA that came from sorted CD4+ and CD8+ cells averaged about 2.9 ug. CD4+ cell libraries from healthy donors averaged roughly 10 million reads.

The CDR3 sequence is 15 residues long. The germline V gene has CDR1 SNHLY and CDR2 FYNNEI. V trimming: 1 base; J trimming: 5 bases; junction bases outside the gene matches: 6. In its sample, this clonotype was seen many times. For CDR3 and TCR beta VDJ profiling, genomic DNA was the template used. Via MiXCR, TCRdb re-called the reads, giving one row per CDR3 protein. Of a few hundred thousand distinct CDR3 sequences in the sample, 34% were seen once. The TCR sequence derives from a human donor in good health, serving as a control. The specimen sequenced was sorted CD4+, CD8+, or CD8+CD57+ T cells (not recorded which) from PBMCs. The genes are TRBV2 and TRBJ2-5; TRBD2 matches 8 bases. The CDR3 DNA reads as TGTGCCAGCAGTGAAGAGCGGGAGCGCCTGGAGACCCAGTACTTC. Translated: CASSEERERLETQYF.